The 22 T cell receptor beta chains below come from one sample, sequenced in a study of shared clonotypes between healthy human individuals. Generated by immunoSEQ multiplex PCR, the TCRdb table keeps only in-frame clones and is missing some. The data show roughly 1,100,000 clones, about three quarters seen once. What was sequenced was memory CD4+ T cells sorted from blood. Subset given: CD45RA-negative fraction. The receptors derive from a man younger than 35 in good health.

The gene calls are TRBV5-1 and TRBJ2-2, with no clear D. This CDR3 region has 12 residues. Germline loops: CDR1 SGHRS, CDR2 YFSETQ. The V and J ends lost 0 bases and 6 bases respectively, with 3 bases between them. The CDR3 bases are TGCGCCAGCAGCTTGGTTCCCGGGGAGCTGTTTTTT. Protein product: CASSLVPGELFF.

This clone has only one observation. This chain joins TRBV4-1 and TRBJ2-2; 8 nucleotides align to TRBD1. Germline CDR1 and CDR2: MGHRA and YSYEKL. The length of the CDR3 is 16 residues. J gave up 0 bases and V 0 bases, and 0 bases lay outside the gene matches. CDR3 sequence: CASSQETGANTGELFF. CDR3 nucleotide sequence: TGCGCCAGCAGCCAAGAGACAGGGGCGAACACCGGGGAGCTGTTTTTT.

The V call is TRBV7-2, the J call TRBJ2-5; the D gene is possibly TRBD1 (6 bases). V lost 1 base and J lost 4, with 13 bases in between. The CDR3 runs 15 residues. Germline CDR1 is SGHTA and CDR2 is FQGNSA. CDR3 residues: CASSLVTGLGETQYF. CDR3 sequence (DNA): TGTGCCAGCAGCTTAGTTACAGGGCTGGGAGAGACCCAGTACTTC.

The J gene is TRBJ1-2, the V gene TRBV2, with D unresolved. V lost 7 bases and J 0 bases, leaving 9 bases between the germline ends. The CDR3 consists of 13 residues. From germline, CDR1 is SNHLY and CDR2 FYNNEI. The CDR3 reads CASMSQTNYGYTF. For the CDR3, the DNA is TGTGCCAGCATGTCGCAGACTAACTATGGCTACACCTTC.

This chain uses TRBV5-4 with TRBJ1-6, with D unresolved. The germline CDR1 and CDR2 sequences are SGHNT and YYREEE (reference sequence). The CDR3 length is 15 residues. Trimming took 2 bases from V and 6 from J, leaving 12 bases between them. The CDR3 DNA reads TGTGCCAGCAGCTTAGACGGAATACTTAATTCACCCCTCCACTTT. Protein sequence: CASSLDGILNSPLHF.

Details on this clone: Other DNA sequences from this sample encode an identical CDR3 as well. This chain links TRBV11-2 with TRBJ2-5; D call uncertain. The CDR3 has 11 amino acids. The V end was cut by 2 bases, the J end by 5 bases, with 3 bases between. Germline-derived CDR1 and CDR2 are SGHAT and FQNNGV. The CDR3 region has the DNA TGTGCCAGCAGCTTATCTGAGACCCAGTACTTC. This encodes CASSLSETQYF.

This sequence joins TRBV6-5 and TRBJ2-5; the D gene is possibly TRBD1 (6 bases). Germline values: CDR1 MNHEY, CDR2 SVGAGI. This CDR3 contains 15 residues. The V end was cut by 0 bases, the J end by 2 bases, with 10 bases between. The CDR3 DNA sequence: TGTGCCAGCAGTTACTCCGGGACACAGCAAGAGACCCAGTACTTC. Translation gives CASSYSGTQQETQYF.

The chain joins TRBV5-4 to TRBJ2-2; D is ambiguous. This CDR3 has 15 residues. Germline-derived CDR1 and CDR2 are SGHNT and YYREEE (reference sequence). V was clipped by 2 bases and J by 2 bases, with 10 bases between them. CDR3 in amino acids: CASSFLSGNTGELFF. Here the CDR3 DNA reads TGTGCCAGCAGCTTTCTCTCAGGAAACACCGGGGAGCTGTTTTTT.

The rearrangement links TRBV29-1 to TRBJ2-3, with TRBD1 identical over 7 bases. This CDR3 contains 15 residues. The germline CDR1 and CDR2 sequences are SQVTM and ANQGSEA. After removal of 7 bases from V and 1 base from J, the junction contained 11 bases not matched to a gene. Here the CDR3 DNA reads TGCAGCGGTTCCGGGACAGCATACGGCACAGATACGCAGTATTTT. It encodes CSGSGTAYGTDTQYF.

This chain joins TRBV29-1 and TRBJ2-5; 10 nucleotides line up with TRBD2. Trimming at V came to 4 bases and at J to 4 bases, leaving 6 bases not matched to a gene. CDR1 and CDR2 from the germline V gene are SQVTM and ANQGSEA. CDR3 length equals 14 residues. CDR3 nucleotide sequence: TGCAGCGTTGGGAGCGGGAGGGCCGTAGAGACCCAGTACTTC. Protein sequence: CSVGSGRAVETQYF. Supplemented by reference TRBV29-1 and TRBJ2-5, the full variable domain reads SAVISQKPSRDICQRGTSLTIQCQVDSQVTMMFWYRQQPGQSLTLIATANQGSEATYESGFVIDKFPISRPNLTFSTLTVSNMSPEDSSIYLCSVGSGRAVETQYFGPGTRLLVL.

The V and J genes are TRBV6-6 and TRBJ1-4, with D perhaps matching TRBD1 (5 bases). Germline V CDR1 and CDR2: MNHNY, SVGAGI (reference sequence). CDR3 size: 14 residues. V was cut by 2 bases and J by 8 bases, with 12 bases left in between. The CDR3 DNA follows: TGTGCCAGCAGTTACGAGGCCAGGGTGGAAAAACTGTTTTTT. It yields the protein CASSYEARVEKLFF.

The chain uses TRBV7-2 and TRBJ2-7; D gene uncertain. In germline, CDR1 is SGHTA, CDR2 FQGNSA. Trimming left V 1 base short and J 6 bases short, with 16 bases between. The CDR3 is 15 amino acids. The chain's CDR3 is CASSLEWGRGSEQYF. Written as DNA, the CDR3 is TGTGCCAGCAGCTTAGAGTGGGGAAGAGGCAGCGAGCAGTACTTC.

The V call is TRBV25-1, the J call TRBJ2-2; D tentatively reads TRBD1 or TRBD2 (5 bases each). With 3 bases removed from V and 7 bases from J, the gap between germline ends came to 18 bases. Per germline, CDR1 MGHDK and CDR2 SYGVNS. This CDR3 comprises 16 residues. CDR3 DNA: TGTGCCAGCAGTGACCACCGGGACGGCGTCCGCGGGGAGCTGTTTTTT. It is translated as CASSDHRDGVRGELFF.

V and J are TRBV9 and TRBJ1-1; 9 bases agree with TRBD1. Germline values: CDR1 SGDLS, CDR2 YYNGEE. CDR3 length: 15 residues. Trimming took 3 bases from V and 1 from J; bases not matched to a gene: 4. CDR3 region: CASSATGQGNTEAFF. The CDR3 bases are TGTGCCAGCAGCGCGACGGGACAGGGGAACACTGAAGCTTTCTTT. Full variable domain (remainder filled in from reference TRBV9 and TRBJ1-1): DSGVTQTPKHLITATGQRVTLRCSPRSGDLSVYWYQQSLDQGLQFLIQYYNGEERAKGNILERFSAQQFPDLHSELNLSSLELGDSALYFCASSATGQGNTEAFFGQGTRLTVV.

The rearrangement links TRBV5-1 to TRBJ2-7; 7 bases align to TRBD1. The germline V gene has CDR1 SGHRS and CDR2 YFSETQ. This CDR3 is built from 16 residues. V lost 1 base, J lost 4 bases, and 11 bases stayed unmatched. CDR3 in amino acids: CASSLLPGQTGYEQYF. CDR3 bases: TGCGCCAGCAGCTTGCTCCCGGGACAGACTGGATACGAGCAGTACTTC. Based on the CDR3 plus reference TRBV5-1 and TRBJ2-7, the full variable domain is KAGVTQTPRYLIKTRGQQVTLSCSPISGHRSVSWYQQTPGQGLQFLFEYFSETQRNKGNFPGRFSGRQFSNSRSEMNVSTLELGDSALYLCASSLLPGQTGYEQYFGPGTRLTVT.

The CDR3 sequence is CASSAGTSKYNEQFF. CDR3 DNA sequence: TGTGCCAGCAGCGCCGGGACTAGCAAATACAATGAGCAGTTCTTC. V usage is TRBV2 and J usage is TRBJ2-1; 9 positions match TRBD2. The junction had 7 bases not matched to a gene; V was cut back by 6 bases and J by 4 bases. The CDR3 length is 15 residues. In germline, CDR1 is SNHLY, CDR2 FYNNEI.

Concerning this clone itself: Other DNA sequences from this sample encode an identical CDR3 as well. This chain links TRBV5-4 with TRBJ2-3, with 12 bases fitting TRBD2. This CDR3 spans 16 amino acids. Per germline, CDR1 SGHNT and CDR2 YYREEE (reference sequence). The ends lost 3 bases at V and 2 bases at J; junction bases unmatched: 4. Written as DNA, the CDR3 is TGTGCCAGCAGCTCCAGACTAGCGGGGGCCACAGATACGCAGTATTTT. Translation: CASSSRLAGATDTQYF.

The V gene is TRBV6-1, the J gene TRBJ1-2; tentative D call: TRBD1 (6 bases). The CDR3 contains 13 residues. V lost 7 bases and J lost 1, with 10 bases in between. Germline lookup yields CDR1 MNHNS and CDR2 SASEGT. For the CDR3, the DNA is TGTGCCAGCACCTGGACAGATAACTATGGCTACACCTTC. This codes for CASTWTDNYGYTF.

The V call is TRBV5-1, the J call TRBJ1-1, with no clear D. Germline V gene sequence: CDR1 SGHRS, CDR2 YFSETQ. The CDR3 consists of 11 residues. Trimming stripped 5 bases from V and 2 bases from J, with 4 bases between. The CDR3 DNA follows: TGCGCCAGCAGGTTTAACACTGAAGCTTTCTTT. Protein sequence: CASRFNTEAFF.

This clone occurred a few times. The V gene is TRBV10-2, the J gene TRBJ1-5; D is uncertain. The CDR3 totals 13 residues. Germline V gives CDR1 WSHSY, CDR2 SAAADI. Trimming left V 7 bases short and J 0 bases short, with 7 bases between. The CDR3 nucleotides read TGCGCCAGCACGAGGGATAGCAATCAGCCCCAGCATTTT. It encodes CASTRDSNQPQHF.

The table lists this clone with a few counts. The V gene is TRBV18, the J gene TRBJ1-4, with no clear D. The ends were cut back, 0 bases at V and 7 bases at J, with 9 bases in the middle. Germline loops: CDR1 KGHSH, CDR2 LQKENI. CDR3 size: 14 residues. CDR3 region: CASSPPGQAEKLFF. The CDR3 nucleotides are TGTGCCAGCTCACCACCAGGCCAGGCTGAAAAACTGTTTTTT.

The chain carries TRBV7-2 and TRBJ2-3; D uncertain. The CDR3 consists of 16 residues. The germline CDR1 and CDR2 sequences are SGHTA and FQGNSA. Trimming shortened V by 2 bases and J by 0 bases, and 12 bases separated the two germline ends. The chain's CDR3 is CASSLRSRTSTDTQYF. The DNA for the CDR3 is TGTGCCAGCAGCTTACGTAGCAGAACTAGCACAGATACGCAGTATTTT.